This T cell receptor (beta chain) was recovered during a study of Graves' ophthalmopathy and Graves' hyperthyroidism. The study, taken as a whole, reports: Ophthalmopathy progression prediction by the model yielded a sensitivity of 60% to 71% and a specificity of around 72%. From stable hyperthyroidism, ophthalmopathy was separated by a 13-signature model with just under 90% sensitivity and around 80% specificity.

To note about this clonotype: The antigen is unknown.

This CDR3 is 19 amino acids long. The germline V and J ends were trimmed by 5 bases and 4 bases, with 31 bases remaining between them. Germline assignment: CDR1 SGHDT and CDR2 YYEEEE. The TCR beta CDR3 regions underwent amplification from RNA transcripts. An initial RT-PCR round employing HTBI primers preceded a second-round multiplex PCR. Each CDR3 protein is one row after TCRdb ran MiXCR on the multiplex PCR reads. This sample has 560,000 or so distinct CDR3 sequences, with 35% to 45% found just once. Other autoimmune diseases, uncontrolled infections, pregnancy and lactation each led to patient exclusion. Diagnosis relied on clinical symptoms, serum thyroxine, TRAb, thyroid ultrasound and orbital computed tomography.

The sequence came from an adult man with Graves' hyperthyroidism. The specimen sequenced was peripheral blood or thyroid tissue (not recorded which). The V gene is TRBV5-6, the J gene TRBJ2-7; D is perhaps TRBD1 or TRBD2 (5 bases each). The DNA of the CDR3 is TGTGCCAGCAGTAACCAATTCCGGGACCAGATAAAAATTCAATACGAGCAGTACTTC. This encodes CASSNQFRDQIKIQYEQYF.